This record covers a single T cell receptor (beta chain). Its antigen is unknown. These data belong to a study of a mutant IDH1 vaccine in newly diagnosed glioma. Study as a whole: Either 4-6 weeks after radiotherapy alone or alongside temozolomide, vaccination was begun. Sex among treated patients split about 60% male, 37.5% female; mean age was approximately 40 years.

The CDR3 is 17 residues long. Germline V gene data show CDR1 as SQVTM and CDR2 as ANQGSEA. V was pared by 4 bases and J by 3 bases, with 13 bases of the junction left unmatched. Here immunoSEQ multiplex PCR was the method, and the copy in TCRdb shows in-frame clones only, minus some. The sample includes about 58,000 clones, about 88% of them seen just once. Study-wide results and caveats: Top-clonotype changes in peripheral T cells seemed unrelated to pseudoprogression.

As to time point: week 5, during vaccination. Every vaccination contained 300 ug of the mutant IDH1 20-mer peptide and was paired with topical imiquimod. The sequence came from a woman aged 45-59 years with glioma. The rearrangement uses TRBV29-1 and TRBJ1-4, with 8 bases identical to TRBD1. The source material was PBMCs, sampled from a glioma patient whose treatment included an IDH1 peptide vaccine. CDR3 in amino acids: CSVAGGAGPLANEKLFF. The CDR3 DNA sequence: TGCAGCGTTGCAGGGGGCGCGGGGCCACTGGCTAATGAAAAACTGTTTTTT.